Following are 30 T cell receptor beta chains from one sample sequenced in a study of CD8+CD57+ T cells in acquired aplastic anemia (dated by TCRdb to 2016 to 2019). Sequencing took place on an Illumina HiSeq 2000. Genomic DNA was used as template for profiling of TCR beta VDJ combinations and CDR3 sequences. In-frame beta chains were kept once TCRdb had trimmed the public reads at Q25 with fastp and called clones with MiXCR. Merged by CDR3 protein, the rows form single entries marked with the most common genes and DNA. Counted in this sample were about 62,000 distinct CDR3 sequences; around 55% of them appeared once. The ten largest make up 2% to 2.5% of the sample. Sample: sorted CD4+, CD8+, or CD8+CD57+ T cells (not recorded which) from PBMCs. These receptors originate from a human donor in good health, serving as a control.

This clonotype came up many times. J is TRBJ1-4 and V is TRBV12-3 or TRBV12-4; TRBD1 might be the D (5 bases). There are 14 residues in the CDR3. Trimming removed 3 bases at V and 1 base at J, with 6 bases between. CDR3 nucleotide sequence: TGTGCCAGCAGTTTGGGGCGAACTAATGAAAAACTGTTTTTT. The encoded protein is CASSLGRTNEKLFF.

The table lists this clonotype with many counts. The gene calls are TRBV7-8 and TRBJ2-7; TRBD1 is a possible D gene (6 bases). Germline V gene lookup returns CDR1 SGHVS and CDR2 FQNEAQ. CDR3 length: 14 residues. V lost 3 bases and J 6 bases, leaving 15 bases between the germline ends. In DNA form, the CDR3 reads TGTGCCAGCAGCTTCAGGGGACCGGTCGGCGAGCAGTACGTC. The encoded protein is CASSFRGPVGEQYV.

The V and J genes are TRBV27 and TRBJ1-2; 8 bases are shared with TRBD1. This CDR3 spans 13 amino acids. CDR1 and CDR2 from the germline V gene are MNHEY and SMNVEV (reference sequence). The V segment lost 6 bases and the J segment 3 bases; nucleotides outside the gene matches: 3. CDR3 sequence reads: CASSPGQDYGYTF. The CDR3 bases are TGTGCCAGCAGCCCGGGACAGGACTATGGCTACACCTTC.

This clonotype came up many times. The gene calls are TRBV5-1 and TRBJ2-5; 11 bases align to TRBD2. CDR1 SGHRS and CDR2 YFSETQ come from the germline V gene. V shed 4 bases and J 4 bases; nucleotides not matched to a gene: 6. This CDR3 spans 15 amino acids. As DNA, the CDR3 is TGCGCCAGCAGCGTTGGGACTAGCGGACTAGAGACCCAGTACTTC. Protein product: CASSVGTSGLETQYF.

About this clonotype itself: The junction departs from germline at one end; a sequencing error may be responsible. The chain links TRBV7-7 to TRBJ2-1; no definite D call. This CDR3 comprises 13 residues. Per the germline V gene, CDR1 is SSHAT and CDR2 is FNYEAQ (reference sequence). The CDR3 nucleotides read TGTGCTAGCAGCTTAGTCCCCCTTAATGAGCAGTTCTTC. Translation: CASSLVPLNEQFF.

The rearrangement links TRBV24-1 to TRBJ2-1; 7 bases match TRBD1. After removal of 4 bases from V and 0 bases from J, the junction contained 5 bases not matched to a gene. The CDR3 spans 16 residues. CDR1 is KGHDR and CDR2 is SFDVKD in the germline V gene. For the CDR3, the DNA is TGTGCCACCAGTGACGTTGACAGGGACTCCTACAATGAGCAGTTCTTC. This codes for CATSDVDRDSYNEQFF.

This clonotype was observed many times. This chain uses TRBV12-3 or TRBV12-4 with TRBJ1-2, with D tentatively TRBD1 (5 bases). V lost 1 base, J lost 8 bases, and 23 bases lay in between. This CDR3 contains 17 residues. The DNA of the CDR3 is TGTGCCAGCAGTTTAGTTGTCGTTGACAGAGCAACTAGCGGCTACACCTTC. Its protein is CASSLVVVDRATSGYTF.

The rearrangement joins TRBV10-3 to TRBJ2-3, with D perhaps being TRBD1 or TRBD2 (5 bases each). Deletions cut 2 bases from V and 0 bases from J, with 15 bases between. CDR1 ENHRY and CDR2 SYGVKD come from the germline V gene. The CDR3 has 17 residues. The CDR3 bases are TGTGCCATCAGTGAGATCCGTGGGACCCCTAGCACAGATACGCAGTATTTT. This gives the protein CAISEIRGTPSTDTQYF.

This clonotype has only one observation. The V and J genes are TRBV7-8 and TRBJ2-1; TRBD2 might be the D (5 bases). The CDR3 covers 14 residues. The V gene's germline CDR1 is SGHVS and CDR2 FQNEAQ. Trimming stripped 4 bases from V and 5 bases from J, with 12 bases between. In nucleotides, the CDR3 is TGTGCCAGCAGCTCCCGGACTGGCCACAATGAGCAGTTCTTC. This encodes CASSSRTGHNEQFF.

The chain uses TRBV19 and TRBJ2-3; TRBD2 matches 9 bases. CDR1 LNHDA and CDR2 SQIVND come from the germline V gene (reference sequence). The CDR3 has 14 amino acids. Unmatched junction bases numbered 3, after V lost 3 bases and J lost 5 bases. The CDR3 region is CASSIQLAGDTQYF. CDR3 bases: TGTGCCAGTAGTATCCAACTAGCGGGAGATACGCAGTATTTT.

This clonotype was recorded at least ten times. The CDR3 loop is CASSPWTGSSSYNEQFF. CDR3 nucleotides: TGTGCCAGCAGCCCCTGGACAGGGTCGAGCTCCTACAATGAGCAGTTCTTC. J is TRBJ2-1 and V is TRBV11-2; 8 nucleotides agree with TRBD1. J gave up 0 bases and V 5 bases, and 9 bases lay outside the gene matches. Germline CDR1 SGHAT, CDR2 FQNNGV. The CDR3 covers 17 residues.

The rearrangement links TRBV15 to TRBJ1-1, with 7 nucleotides matching TRBD1. CDR3 length: 14 amino acids. Germline trimming cut 6 bases from V and 0 bases from J; bases unmatched to any gene: 4. Germline-derived CDR1 and CDR2 are LNHNV and YYDKDF (reference sequence). CDR3 loop: CATSNRGMNTEAFF. The CDR3 DNA follows: TGTGCCACCAGTAACAGGGGAATGAACACTGAAGCTTTCTTT.

The chain combines TRBV15 with TRBJ2-3; 9 nucleotides agree with TRBD1. The CDR3 spans 14 residues. CDR1 is LNHNV and CDR2 is YYDKDF in the germline V gene (reference sequence). V lost 9 bases to trimming and J lost 2 bases; unmatched junction nucleotides: 6. The CDR3 DNA reads TGTGCCACTGGGACAGGGAGGGACACAGATACGCAGTATTTT. Protein: CATGTGRDTDTQYF.

The table lists this clonotype with many counts. The CDR3 bases are TGTGCCAGTGATTCCCAGGGGTTGAACCAGCCCCAGCATTTT. It codes for CASDSQGLNQPQHF. The V and J genes are TRBV19 and TRBJ1-5, with D perhaps TRBD1 (6 bases). The CDR3 covers 14 residues. The germline V gene encodes CDR1 LNHDA and CDR2 SQIVND (reference sequence). With 8 bases removed from V and 7 bases from J, the gap between germline ends came to 18 bases.

CDR3 DNA: TGTGCCAGCAAGGGGGGGGGAAGACAGGGAAACGAGCAGTACTTC. Its translation is CASKGGGRQGNEQYF. J is TRBJ2-7 and V is TRBV6-1; D is perhaps TRBD1 or TRBD2 (7 bases each). The CDR3 covers 15 residues. Looked up from germline, CDR1 is MNHNS and CDR2 is SASEGT. With 7 bases removed from V and 5 bases from J, the gap between germline ends came to 21 bases.

Within the sample, this clonotype is medium-sized (0.01 to 0.1%). The chain carries TRBV24-1 and TRBJ2-5; D gene uncertain. The germline gives CDR1 KGHDR, CDR2 SFDVKD. V gave up 3 bases and J gave up 2 bases, with 9 bases separating them. The CDR3 contains 14 residues. CDR3 in DNA: TGTGCCACCAGTGATGGAAGAAAGCAAGAGACCCAGTACTTC. This encodes CATSDGRKQETQYF.

This clonotype has ten or more counts. The chain has TRBV3-1 and TRBJ1-2; D possibly corresponds to TRBD1 (5 bases). The CDR3 consists of 14 residues. Germline lookup yields CDR1 LGHDT and CDR2 YNNKEL (reference sequence). Trimming took off 4 bases at V and 2 bases at J, with 11 bases between the two ends. CDR3: CASSPREGNYGYTF. The CDR3, as DNA: TGTGCCAGCAGCCCACGGGAGGGGAACTATGGCTACACCTTC.

In the case of this clonotype: This clone may be a read error of a much larger clone one base away. This chain links TRBV6-2 or TRBV6-3 with TRBJ2-3; TRBD2 aligns across 7 bases. CDR3 size: 19 residues. V trimming: 0 bases; J trimming: 8 bases; junction bases outside the gene matches: 20. Looked up from germline, CDR1 is MNHEY and CDR2 is SVGEGT. The CDR3 DNA reads TGTGCCAGCAGTTACTCGGGTATAGTCGGGGGAGGGCCACGAGGTACGCAGTATTTT. Translating it yields CASSYSGIVGGGPRGTQYF.

This clonotype showed up many times. The chain is built from TRBV12-3 or TRBV12-4 and TRBJ1-1; D is undetermined. The CDR3 sequence is 15 residues long. Trimming removed 0 bases from V and 5 bases from J, with 13 bases in between. The CDR3 bases are TGTGCCAGCAGTTTAGCGCTGGGGAGACGGACTGAAGCTTTCTTT. Translated: CASSLALGRRTEAFF.

This clonotype has just a few counts. This rearrangement joins TRBV20-1 to TRBJ2-5; TRBD2 matches 13 bases. Unmatched junction bases numbered 3, after V lost 7 bases and J lost 4 bases. This CDR3 region has 13 residues. From germline, CDR1 is DFQATT and CDR2 SNEGSKA (reference sequence). The CDR3 DNA sequence: TGCAGTGGGGGACTAGCGGGGCGAGAGACCCAGTACTTC. This sequence encodes CSGGLAGRETQYF.

As concerns this clonotype: A much larger clone lies one base from this, so it may be a read error. This chain links TRBV7-9 with TRBJ1-1; no reliable D call. Between the trimmed V and J ends, which lost 4 bases and 3 bases, there was a span of 6 bases. The CDR3 is 12 residues long. Germline values: CDR1 SEHNR, CDR2 FQNEAQ (reference sequence). The CDR3 DNA reads as TGTGCCAGCAGCTGGGTAGACACTGAAGCTTTCTTT. It translates to CASSWVDTEAFF.

This clonotype was seen at least ten times. The CDR3 coding sequence is TGTGCCAGCAGCTCACAGGGGGCGCGAACTAACTATGGCTACACCTTC. This gives the protein CASSSQGARTNYGYTF. This chain uses TRBV3-1 with TRBJ1-2; 9 bases are a match to TRBD1. Germline-derived CDR1 and CDR2 are LGHDT and YNNKEL (reference sequence). J was trimmed by 0 bases and V by 5 bases; bases with no gene match: 7. The CDR3 runs to 16 residues.

V usage is TRBV29-1 and J usage is TRBJ2-5; 12 positions match TRBD2. With V trimmed by 4 bases and J by 3 bases, 3 bases remained unmatched. The germline V gene encodes CDR1 SQVTM and CDR2 ANQGSEA. CDR3 size: 14 residues. CDR3 amino acids: CSVGGLAGKETQYF. CDR3 DNA: TGCAGCGTTGGTGGACTAGCGGGAAAAGAGACCCAGTACTTC.

This clonotype was seen many times. The gene calls are TRBV7-3 and TRBJ2-3; a possible D gene is TRBD2 (5 bases). V gave up 0 bases and J gave up 2 bases, with 12 bases separating them. This CDR3 is 16 amino acids long. Germline-derived CDR1 and CDR2 are SGHTA and FQGTGA. The CDR3 spells CASSLTPDLITDTQYF. CDR3 nucleotides: TGTGCCAGCAGCTTAACCCCGGACTTGATCACAGATACGCAGTATTTT.

The genes are TRBV10-1 and TRBJ2-7, with unresolved D. V was shortened by 3 bases and J by 2 bases, with 8 bases between the two germline ends. Germline V gene data show CDR1 as WNHNN and CDR2 as SYGVQD (reference sequence). The CDR3 has 13 amino acids. Written as DNA, the CDR3 is TGCGCCAGCAGTGATATTTCGCCCTACGAGCAGTACTTC. Protein sequence: CASSDISPYEQYF.

The chain uses TRBV9 and TRBJ2-7, with 10 bases that match TRBD2. The V segment lost 1 base and the J segment 4 bases; nucleotides outside the gene matches: 14. This CDR3 is 18 amino acids long. Germline values: CDR1 SGDLS, CDR2 YYNGEE. This CDR3 reads CASSVSSPTLAGAYEQYF. The CDR3 DNA reads TGTGCCAGCAGCGTAAGCAGCCCGACCCTAGCGGGAGCATACGAGCAGTACTTC.

This chain links TRBV7-6 with TRBJ2-5, with a weak D call TRBD2 (7 bases). V lost 1 base and J lost 4, with 10 bases in between. CDR3 length: 14 amino acids. Per germline, CDR1 SGHVS and CDR2 FNYEAQ. CDR3 DNA: TGTGCCAGCAGCTTAGGGGGAGGGGGAGAGACCCAGTACTTC. Its translation is CASSLGGGGETQYF.

This clonotype was detected a few times. The chain is built from TRBV3-1 and TRBJ1-5; D remains unclear. CDR3 length: 14 residues. V dropped 3 bases and J dropped 9 bases, with 15 bases sitting between them. CDR1 LGHDT and CDR2 YNNKEL come from the germline V gene (reference sequence). The chain's CDR3 is CASSQAWGGRPQHF. The DNA for the CDR3 is TGTGCCAGCAGCCAGGCCTGGGGTGGACGGCCCCAGCATTTT.

This clonotype was seen repeatedly, ten times or more. The rearrangement uses TRBV5-1 and TRBJ2-3; D unresolved. The CDR3 has 15 residues. The germline gives CDR1 SGHRS, CDR2 YFSETQ. With 1 base removed from V and 2 bases from J, the gap between germline ends came to 11 bases. Here the CDR3 reads CASSLQWANTDTQYF. The CDR3 nucleotides read TGCGCCAGCAGCTTGCAGTGGGCGAACACAGATACGCAGTATTTT.

This clonotype was seen a handful of times. V gene TRBV29-1 combines with J gene TRBJ2-7; TRBD2 aligns across 8 bases. Germline V gene sequence: CDR1 SQVTM, CDR2 ANQGSEA. V shed 6 bases and J 4 bases; nucleotides not matched to a gene: 8. The CDR3 contains 13 residues. The CDR3 coding sequence is TGCAGCGTAAGTAGCGGGACCCGATACGAGCAGTACTTC. This codes for CSVSSGTRYEQYF.